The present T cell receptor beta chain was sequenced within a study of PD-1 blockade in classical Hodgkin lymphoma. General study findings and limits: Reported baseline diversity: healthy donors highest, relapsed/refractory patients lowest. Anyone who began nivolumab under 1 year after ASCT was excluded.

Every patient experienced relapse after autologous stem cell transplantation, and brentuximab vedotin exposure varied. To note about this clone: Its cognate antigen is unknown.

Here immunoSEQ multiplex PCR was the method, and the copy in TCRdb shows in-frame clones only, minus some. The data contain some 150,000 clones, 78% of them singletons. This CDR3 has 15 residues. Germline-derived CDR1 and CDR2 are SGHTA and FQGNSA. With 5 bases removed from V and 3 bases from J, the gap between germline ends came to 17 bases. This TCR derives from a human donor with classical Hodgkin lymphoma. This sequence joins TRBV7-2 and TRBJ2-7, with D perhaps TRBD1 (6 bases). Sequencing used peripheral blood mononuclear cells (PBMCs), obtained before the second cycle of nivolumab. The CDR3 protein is CASSLQVGRGYEQYF. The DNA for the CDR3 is TGTGCCAGCAGCCTCCAGGTGGGCAGGGGCTACGAGCAGTACTTC.